This TCR beta chain was sequenced in a study of control samples from healthy donors and cancer patients. V lost 4 bases, J lost 1 base, and 19 bases lay in between. The CDR3 extends over 17 amino acids. CDR1 and CDR2 (germline): MNHEY, SVGEGT. Profiling relied on immunoSEQ multiplex PCR, and the TCRdb table lists in-frame clones only, not all of them. The sample holds about 51,000 clones, about four fifths seen once. Input material: blood. The receptor comes from a man between 65 and 85 years old in good health. The rearrangement joins TRBV6-2 or TRBV6-3 to TRBJ1-1; D unresolved. DNA of the CDR3: TGTGCCAGCAGTTCGTTCCGGGGAATAGAACCGAACACTGAAGCTTTCTTT. This sequence encodes CASSSFRGIEPNTEAFF.